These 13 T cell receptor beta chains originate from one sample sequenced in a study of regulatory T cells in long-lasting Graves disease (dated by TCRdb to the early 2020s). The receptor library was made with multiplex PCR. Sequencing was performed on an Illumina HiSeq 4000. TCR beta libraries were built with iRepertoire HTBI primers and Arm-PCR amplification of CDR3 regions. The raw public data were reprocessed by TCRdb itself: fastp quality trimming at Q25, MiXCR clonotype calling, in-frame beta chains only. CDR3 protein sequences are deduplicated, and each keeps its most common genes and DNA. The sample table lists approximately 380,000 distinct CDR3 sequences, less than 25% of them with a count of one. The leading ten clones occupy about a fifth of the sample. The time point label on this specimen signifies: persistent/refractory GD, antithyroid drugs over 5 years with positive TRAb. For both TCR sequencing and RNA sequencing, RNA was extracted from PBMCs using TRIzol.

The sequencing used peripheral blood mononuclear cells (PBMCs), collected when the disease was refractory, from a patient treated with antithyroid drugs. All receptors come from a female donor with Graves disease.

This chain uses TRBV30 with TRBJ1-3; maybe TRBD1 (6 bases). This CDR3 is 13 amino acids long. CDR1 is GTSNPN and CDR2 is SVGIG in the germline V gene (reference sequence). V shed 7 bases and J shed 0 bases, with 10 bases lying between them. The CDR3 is CASTGASGNTIYF. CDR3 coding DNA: TGTGCCTCCACGGGGGCCTCTGGAAACACCATATATTTT. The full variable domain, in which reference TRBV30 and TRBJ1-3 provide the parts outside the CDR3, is SQTIHQWPATLVQPVGSPLSLECTVEGTSNPNLYWYRQAAGRGLQLLFYSVGIGQISSEVPQNLSASRPQDRQFILSSKKLLLSDSGFYLCASTGASGNTIYFGEGSWLTVV.

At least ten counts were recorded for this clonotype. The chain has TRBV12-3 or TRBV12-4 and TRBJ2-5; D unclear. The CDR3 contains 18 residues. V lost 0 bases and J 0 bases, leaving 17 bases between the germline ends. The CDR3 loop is CASSLAPPGQNYQETQYF. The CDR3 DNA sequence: TGTGCCAGCAGTTTAGCCCCCCCGGGCCAAAATTACCAAGAGACCCAGTACTTC.

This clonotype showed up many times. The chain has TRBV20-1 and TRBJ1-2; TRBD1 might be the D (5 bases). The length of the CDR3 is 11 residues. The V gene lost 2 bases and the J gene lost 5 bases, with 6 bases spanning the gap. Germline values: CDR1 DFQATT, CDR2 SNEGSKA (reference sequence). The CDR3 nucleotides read TGCAGTGCTAGACAGGGTTATGGCTACACCTTC. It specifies CSARQGYGYTF.

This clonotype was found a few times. CDR3 nucleotides: TGCGCCAGCAGCGTTGGACTAGCGGGAGAGAATGAGCAGTTCTTC. Its protein is CASSVGLAGENEQFF. The chain has TRBV5-1 and TRBJ2-1; 13 nucleotides agree with TRBD2. The V segment lost 4 bases and the J segment 7 bases; nucleotides outside the gene matches: 5. Germline V gene lookup returns CDR1 SGHRS and CDR2 YFSETQ. The CDR3 sequence is 15 residues long.

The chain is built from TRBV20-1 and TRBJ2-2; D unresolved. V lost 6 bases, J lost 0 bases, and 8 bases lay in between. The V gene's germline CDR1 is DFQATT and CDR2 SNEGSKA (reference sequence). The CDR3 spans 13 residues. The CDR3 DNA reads TGCAGTGCGAACAGCGCGAACACCGGGGAGCTGTTTTTT. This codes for CSANSANTGELFF.

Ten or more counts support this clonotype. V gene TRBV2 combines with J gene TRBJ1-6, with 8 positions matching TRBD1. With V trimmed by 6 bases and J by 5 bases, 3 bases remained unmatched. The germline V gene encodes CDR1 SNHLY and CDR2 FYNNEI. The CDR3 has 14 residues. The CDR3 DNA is TGTGCCAGCAGCGGGACAGGAAATAATTCACCCCTCCACTTT. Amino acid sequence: CASSGTGNNSPLHF.

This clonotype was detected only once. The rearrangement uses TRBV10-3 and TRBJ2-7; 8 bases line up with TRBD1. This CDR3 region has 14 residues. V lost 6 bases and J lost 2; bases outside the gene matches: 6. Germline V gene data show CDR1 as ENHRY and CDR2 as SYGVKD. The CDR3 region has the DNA TGTGCCATCAGCGAGGGACAGGCGGCCTACGAGCAGTACTTC. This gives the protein CAISEGQAAYEQYF.

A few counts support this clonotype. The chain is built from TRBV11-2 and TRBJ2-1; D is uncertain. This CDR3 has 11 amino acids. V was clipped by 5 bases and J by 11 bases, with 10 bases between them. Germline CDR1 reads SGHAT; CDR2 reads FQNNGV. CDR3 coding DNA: TGTGCCAGCAGCCCCTTTGGTCAGCAGTTCTTC. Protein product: CASSPFGQQFF.

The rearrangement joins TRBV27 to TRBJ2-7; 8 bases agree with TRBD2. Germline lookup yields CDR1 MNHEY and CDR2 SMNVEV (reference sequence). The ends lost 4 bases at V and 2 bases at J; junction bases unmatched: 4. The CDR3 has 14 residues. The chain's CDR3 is CASSYTSGAYEQYF. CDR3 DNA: TGTGCCAGCAGTTATACTAGCGGCGCCTACGAGCAGTACTTC.

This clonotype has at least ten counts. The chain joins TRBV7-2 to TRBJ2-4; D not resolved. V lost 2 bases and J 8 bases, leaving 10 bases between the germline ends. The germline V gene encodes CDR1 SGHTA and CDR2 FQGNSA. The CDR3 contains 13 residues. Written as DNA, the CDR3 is TGTGCCAGCAGCTTATTGCAGGAGTACATTCAGTACTTC. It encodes CASSLLQEYIQYF. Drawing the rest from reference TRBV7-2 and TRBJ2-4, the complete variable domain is GAGVSQSPSNKVTEKGKDVELRCDPISGHTALYWYRQSLGQGLEFLIYFQGNSAPDKSGLPSDRFSAERTGGSVSTLTIQRTQQEDSAVYLCASSLLQEYIQYFGAGTRLSVL.

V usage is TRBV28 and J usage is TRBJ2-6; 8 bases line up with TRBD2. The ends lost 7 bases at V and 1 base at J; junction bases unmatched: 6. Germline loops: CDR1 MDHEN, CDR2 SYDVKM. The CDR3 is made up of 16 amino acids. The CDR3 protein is CASTRRGGSGANVLTF. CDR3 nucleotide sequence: TGTGCCAGCACTCGACGGGGGGGATCTGGGGCCAACGTCCTGACTTTC.

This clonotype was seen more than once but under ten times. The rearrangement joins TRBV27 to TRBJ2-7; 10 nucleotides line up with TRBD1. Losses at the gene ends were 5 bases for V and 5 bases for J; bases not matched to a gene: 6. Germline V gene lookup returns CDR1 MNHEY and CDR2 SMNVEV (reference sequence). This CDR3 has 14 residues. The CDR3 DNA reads TGTGCCAGCAGTCCCGGGACAGGGGACCACGAGCAGTACTTC. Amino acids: CASSPGTGDHEQYF.

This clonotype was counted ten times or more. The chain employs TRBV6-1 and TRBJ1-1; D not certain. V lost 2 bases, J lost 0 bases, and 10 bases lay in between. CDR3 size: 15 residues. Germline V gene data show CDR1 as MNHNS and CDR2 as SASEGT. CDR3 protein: CASSERSGMNTEAFF. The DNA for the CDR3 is TGTGCCAGCAGTGAACGGTCCGGGATGAACACTGAAGCTTTCTTT.